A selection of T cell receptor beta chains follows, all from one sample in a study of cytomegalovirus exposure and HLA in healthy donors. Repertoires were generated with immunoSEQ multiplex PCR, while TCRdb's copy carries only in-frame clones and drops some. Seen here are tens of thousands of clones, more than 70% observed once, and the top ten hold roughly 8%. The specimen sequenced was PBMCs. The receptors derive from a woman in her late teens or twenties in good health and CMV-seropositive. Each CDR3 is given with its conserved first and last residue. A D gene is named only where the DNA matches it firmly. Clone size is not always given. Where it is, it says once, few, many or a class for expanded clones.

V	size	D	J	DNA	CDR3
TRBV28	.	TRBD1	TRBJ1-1	TGTGCCAGCAGTTCCATATATGCGGGGACAGCCGACTCTCCGGTGAACACTGAAGCTTTCTTT	CASSSIYAGTADSPVNTEAFF
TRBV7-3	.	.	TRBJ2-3	TGTGCCAGCAGCTTAAGGGGTAATGGGGCAACAGATACGCAGTATTTT	CASSLRGNGATDTQYF
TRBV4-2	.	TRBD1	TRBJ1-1	TGTGCCAGCAGCCGGGTAGGACAGGGGAACACTGAAGCTTTCTTT	CASSRVGQGNTEAFF
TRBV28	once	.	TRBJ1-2	TGTGCCAGCAGTCCCTCTCCAGGGACTAACTATGGCTACACCTTC	CASSPSPGTNYGYTF
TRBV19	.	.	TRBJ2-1	TGTGCCAGTTCAATGGGCTACTCCTACAATGAGCAGTTCTTC	CASSMGYSYNEQFF
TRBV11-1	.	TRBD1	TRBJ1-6	TGTGCCAGCAGCGCACGGGACAGGGATTCACCCCTCCACTTT	CASSARDRDSPLHF
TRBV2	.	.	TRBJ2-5	TGTGCCAGCAGTGAATTCATTCTGTCGCTAGCGAGAACCGGGGAGACCCAGTACTTC	CASSEFILSLARTGETQYF
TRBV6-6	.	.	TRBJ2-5	TGTGCCAGCAGGATTACCTATCGACAGGAAGGGACCCAGTACTTC	CASRITYRQEGTQYF
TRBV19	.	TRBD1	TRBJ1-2	TGTGCCAGTAGTCCGACGACAGGGAAGTATGGCTACACCTTC	CASSPTTGKYGYTF
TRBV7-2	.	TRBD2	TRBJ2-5	TGTGCCAGCAGCGCAGGACTAGCGGGGGCCCTTCAAGAGACCCAGTACTTC	CASSAGLAGALQETQYF
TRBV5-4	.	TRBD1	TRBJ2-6	TGTGCCAGCAGCACGGGGGCAGGGGGCGTTGGGGCCAACGTCCTGACTTTC	CASSTGAGGVGANVLTF
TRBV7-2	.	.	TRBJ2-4	TGTGCCAGCAGCCCCCCGGGACAACGCGCCATTCAGTACTTC	CASSPPGQRAIQYF
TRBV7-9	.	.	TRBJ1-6	TGTGCCAGCAGCTTCTCGGGCGGCGGGAGTAATTCACCCCTCCACTTT	CASSFSGGGSNSPLHF
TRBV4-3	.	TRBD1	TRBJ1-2	TGCGCCAGCAGCCAAGATCTGGACAGGGGGCGAGGAAATGGCTACACCTTC	CASSQDLDRGRGNGYTF
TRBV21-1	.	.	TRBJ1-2	TGTGCCAGCAGCAAAACAGGGGGCTATGGCTACACCTTC	CASSKTGGYGYTF
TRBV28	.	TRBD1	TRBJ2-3	TGTGCCAGCAGTTTAATAGGACAGGGCCATCTCGATACGCAGTATTTT	CASSLIGQGHLDTQYF
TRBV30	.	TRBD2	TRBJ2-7	TGTGCCTACAGGCCGGGACTAGCGGGGGGGCTCAACGAGCAGTACTTC	CAYRPGLAGGLNEQYF
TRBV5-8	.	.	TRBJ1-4	TGTGCCAGCAGCTACGGCGGGTCAGGGGTACTGTTTTTT	CASSYGGSGVLFF
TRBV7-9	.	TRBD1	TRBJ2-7	TGTGCCAGCAGCTTGTCTGGACAGGGGACCCGCTACGAGCAGTACTTC	CASSLSGQGTRYEQYF
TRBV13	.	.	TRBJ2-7	TGTGCCAGCAGCTTTGGCAGGGCCTCCTACGAGCAGTACTTC	CASSFGRASYEQYF
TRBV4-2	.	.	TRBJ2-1	TGTGCCAGCAGCCAAGATTATACTGCCTACAATGAGCAGTTCTTC	CASSQDYTAYNEQFF
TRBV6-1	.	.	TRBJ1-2	TGTGCCAGCAGTTTACACAGGGACTATGGCTACACCTTC	CASSLHRDYGYTF
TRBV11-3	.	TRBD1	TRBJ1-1	TGTGCCAGCAGCTTAGAGACAGGGGGCGCGAACACTGAAGCTTTCTTT	CASSLETGGANTEAFF
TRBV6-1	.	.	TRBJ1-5	TGTGCCAGCAGTGCAACGGGAAGCAATCAGCCCCAGCATTTT	CASSATGSNQPQHF
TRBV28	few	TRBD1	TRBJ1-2	TGTGCCAGCAGAATGGGACAGGGGGGAGGCTACACCTTC	CASRMGQGGGYTF
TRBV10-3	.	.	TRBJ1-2	TGTGCCATCAGTGAGGAGGTCCCCTATGGCTACACCTTC	CAISEEVPYGYTF
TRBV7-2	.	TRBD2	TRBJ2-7	TGTGCCAGCAGCTTAGAGCGGGGGGGCGGCTACGAGCAGTACTTC	CASSLERGGGYEQYF
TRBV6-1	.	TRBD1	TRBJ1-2	TGTGCCAGCAGGCTTAACCCCGGGACAGAGGATGGCTACACCTTC	CASRLNPGTEDGYTF
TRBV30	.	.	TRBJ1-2	TGTGCCTGGAGTCCGACGGGGGAAACCCTTAACTATGGCTACACCTTC	CAWSPTGETLNYGYTF
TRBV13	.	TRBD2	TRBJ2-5	TGTGCCAGCAGCTTGGCTAGCGGGGAAGAGACCCAGTACTTC	CASSLASGEETQYF
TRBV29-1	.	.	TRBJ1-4	TGCAGCGTTGGGGGCCAAGGGGAAAAACTGTTTTTT	CSVGGQGEKLFF
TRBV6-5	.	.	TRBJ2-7	TGTGCCAGCAGTTCGGCAGGGTCTCCCTACGAGCAGTACTTC	CASSSAGSPYEQYF
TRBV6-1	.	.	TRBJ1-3	TGTGCCAGCAGTGCCATCGCAGGATCTGGAAACACCATATATTTT	CASSAIAGSGNTIYF
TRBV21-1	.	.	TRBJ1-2	TGTGCCAGCAGCCCTAGGGGCACAGCTAACTATGGCTACACCTTC	CASSPRGTANYGYTF
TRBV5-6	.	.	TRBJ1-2	TGTGCCAGCACCCTGGGGCCGACAGAGTTGGTTGCTGGCTACACCTTC	CASTLGPTELVAGYTF
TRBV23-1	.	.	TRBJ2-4	TGCGCCAGCAGTCACGGGGGAGGTGACATTCAGTACTTC	CASSHGGGDIQYF
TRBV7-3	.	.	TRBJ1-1	TGTGCCAGCAGCTCCCGACGCCAGGGGACGAACACTGAAGCTTTCTTT	CASSSRRQGTNTEAFF
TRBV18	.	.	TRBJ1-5	TGTGCCAGCTCAATCGACACCAATCAGCCCCAGCATTTT	CASSIDTNQPQHF
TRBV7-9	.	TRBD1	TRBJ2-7	TGTGCCAGCAGCGCATCGGGACAGTCCTACGAGCAGTACTTC	CASSASGQSYEQYF
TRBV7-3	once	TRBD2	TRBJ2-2	TGTGCCAGCAGCTTGGGGACTAGCATCACCGGGGAGCTGTTTTTT	CASSLGTSITGELFF
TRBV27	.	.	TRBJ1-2	TGTGCCAGCAGTTTAACCGGGACTACCTATGGCTACACCTTC	CASSLTGTTYGYTF
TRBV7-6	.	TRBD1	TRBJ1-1	TGTGCCAGCAGCTCGGACAGGGGAGAAGGAGCTTTCTTT	CASSSDRGEGAFF
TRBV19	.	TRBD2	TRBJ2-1	TGTGCCAGTAGTAAGGGACTAGCGGGGGGGCTGGTCGAGCAGTTCTTC	CASSKGLAGGLVEQFF
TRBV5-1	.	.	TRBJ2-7	TGCGCCAGCAGCTTGGTGGCAGGCCGCTCCTACGAGCAGTACTTC	CASSLVAGRSYEQYF
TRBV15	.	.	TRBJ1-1	TGTGCCACCAGCAGAGATCACAGGGCTGCTGAAGCTTTCTTT	CATSRDHRAAEAFF
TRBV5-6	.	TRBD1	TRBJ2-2	TGTGCCAGCAGCTCGACAGGGGCGGACACCGGGGAGCTGTTTTTT	CASSSTGADTGELFF
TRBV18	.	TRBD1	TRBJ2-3	TGTGCCAGCTCACCATCAGGGGGCGTTTCAGATACGCAGTATTTT	CASSPSGGVSDTQYF
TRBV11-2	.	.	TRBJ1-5	.	CASSWASGTGAGQQHF
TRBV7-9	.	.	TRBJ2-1	TGTGCCAGCAGCTTAGGAGGTCGCAATGAGCAGTTCTTC	CASSLGGRNEQFF
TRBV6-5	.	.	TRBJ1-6	TGTGCCAGCATGAGGAGGGCCTATAATTCACCCCTCCACTTT	CASMRRAYNSPLHF